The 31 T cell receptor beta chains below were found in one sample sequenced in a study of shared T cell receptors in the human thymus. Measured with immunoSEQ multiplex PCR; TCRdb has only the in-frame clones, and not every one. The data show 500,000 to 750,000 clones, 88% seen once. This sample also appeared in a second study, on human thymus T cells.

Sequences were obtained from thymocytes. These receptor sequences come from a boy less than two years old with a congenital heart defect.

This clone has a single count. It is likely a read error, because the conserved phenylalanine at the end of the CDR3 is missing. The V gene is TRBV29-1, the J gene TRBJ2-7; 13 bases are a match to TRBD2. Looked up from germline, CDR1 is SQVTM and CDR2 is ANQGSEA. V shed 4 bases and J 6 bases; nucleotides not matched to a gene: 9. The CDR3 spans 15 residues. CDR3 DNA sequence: TGCAGCGTTGTTTGGACTAGCGGGAGACTGGGCGAGCAGTACTCC. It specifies CSVVWTSGRLGEQYS.

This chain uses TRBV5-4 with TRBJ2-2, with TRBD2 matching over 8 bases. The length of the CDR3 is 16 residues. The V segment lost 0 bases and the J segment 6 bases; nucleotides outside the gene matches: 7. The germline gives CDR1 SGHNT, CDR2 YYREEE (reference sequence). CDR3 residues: CASSLGLAGRAGELFF. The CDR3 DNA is TGTGCCAGCAGCTTGGGATTAGCGGGACGGGCCGGGGAGCTGTTTTTT.

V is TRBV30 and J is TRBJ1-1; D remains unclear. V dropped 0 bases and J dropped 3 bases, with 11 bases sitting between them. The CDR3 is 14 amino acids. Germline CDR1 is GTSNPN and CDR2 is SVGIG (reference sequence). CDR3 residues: CAWSVLWRDTEAFF. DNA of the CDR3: TGTGCCTGGAGTGTACTCTGGCGGGACACTGAAGCTTTCTTT.

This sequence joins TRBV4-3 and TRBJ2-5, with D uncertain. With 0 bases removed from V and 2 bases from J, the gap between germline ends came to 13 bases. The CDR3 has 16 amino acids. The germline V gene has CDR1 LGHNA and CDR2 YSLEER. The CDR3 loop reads CASSQDGPKTQETQYF. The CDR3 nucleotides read TGCGCCAGCAGCCAAGATGGGCCTAAGACACAAGAGACCCAGTACTTC.

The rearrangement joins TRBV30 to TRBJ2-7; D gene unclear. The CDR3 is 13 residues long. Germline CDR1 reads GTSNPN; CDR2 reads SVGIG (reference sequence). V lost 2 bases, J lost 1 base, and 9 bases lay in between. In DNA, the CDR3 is TGTGCCTGGAGTCTACCTGTTTCCTACGAGCAGTACTTC. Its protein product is CAWSLPVSYEQYF.

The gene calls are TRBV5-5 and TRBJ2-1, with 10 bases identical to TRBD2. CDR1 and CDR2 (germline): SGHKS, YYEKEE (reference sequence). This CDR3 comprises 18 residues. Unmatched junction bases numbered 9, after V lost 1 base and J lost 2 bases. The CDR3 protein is CASSLTQTSGFPYNEQFF. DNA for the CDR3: TGTGCCAGCAGCTTGACCCAGACTAGCGGGTTTCCCTACAATGAGCAGTTCTTC.

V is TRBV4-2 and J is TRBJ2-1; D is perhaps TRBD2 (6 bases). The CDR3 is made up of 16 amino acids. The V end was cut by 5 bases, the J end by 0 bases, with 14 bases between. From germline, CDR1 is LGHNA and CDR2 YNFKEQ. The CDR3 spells CASSVRDSSSYNEQFF. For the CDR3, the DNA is TGTGCCAGCAGCGTCCGGGACTCTAGCTCCTACAATGAGCAGTTCTTC.

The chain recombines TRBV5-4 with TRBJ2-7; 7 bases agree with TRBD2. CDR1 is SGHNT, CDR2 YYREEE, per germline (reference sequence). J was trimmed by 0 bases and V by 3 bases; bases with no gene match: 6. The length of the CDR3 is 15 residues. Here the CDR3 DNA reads TGTGCCAGCAGCTGGGGGAGGGGCGGCTCCTACGAGCAGTACTTC. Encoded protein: CASSWGRGGSYEQYF. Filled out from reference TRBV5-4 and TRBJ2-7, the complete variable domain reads ETGVTQSPTHLIKTRGQQVTLRCSSQSGHNTVSWYQQALGQGPQFIFQYYREEENGRGNFPPRFSGLQFPNYSSELNVNALELDDSALYLCASSWGRGGSYEQYFGPGTRLTVT.

CDR3 region: CATSRDESGELFF. Written as DNA, the CDR3 is TGTGCCACCAGCAGAGATGAGAGCGGGGAGCTGTTTTTT. This rearrangement joins TRBV15 to TRBJ2-2; the D is unclear. The CDR3 covers 13 residues. Germline V gene data show CDR1 as LNHNV and CDR2 as YYDKDF (reference sequence). The ends were cut back, 0 bases at V and 7 bases at J, with 6 bases in the middle.

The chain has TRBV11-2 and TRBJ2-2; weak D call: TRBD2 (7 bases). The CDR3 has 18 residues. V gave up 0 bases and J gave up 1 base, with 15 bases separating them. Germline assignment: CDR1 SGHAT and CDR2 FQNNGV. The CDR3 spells CASSLDHAGAENTGELFF. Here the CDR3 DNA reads TGTGCCAGCAGCTTAGATCACGCGGGGGCCGAGAACACCGGGGAGCTGTTTTTT.

CDR3 region: CSVHTQLTGTGGYEQFF. The DNA for the CDR3 is TGCAGCGTTCATACGCAGTTGACCGGGACAGGGGGTTATGAGCAGTTCTTC. The rearrangement joins TRBV29-1 to TRBJ2-1, with TRBD1 matching 11 bases. The CDR3 spans 17 residues. Germline CDR1 is SQVTM and CDR2 is ANQGSEA. V shed 5 bases, J shed 8 bases, and the junction held 17 bases outside the gene matches.

For the CDR3, the DNA is TGTGCCTGGAGTGTACACGGGAGGGGGGACAATGAGCAGTTCTTC. It translates to CAWSVHGRGDNEQFF. The chain is built from TRBV30 and TRBJ2-1; 8 bases are a match to TRBD2. CDR1 is GTSNPN, CDR2 SVGIG, per germline (reference sequence). There are 15 residues in the CDR3. The V and J ends lost 0 bases and 5 bases, in that order; junction bases with no gene match: 6.

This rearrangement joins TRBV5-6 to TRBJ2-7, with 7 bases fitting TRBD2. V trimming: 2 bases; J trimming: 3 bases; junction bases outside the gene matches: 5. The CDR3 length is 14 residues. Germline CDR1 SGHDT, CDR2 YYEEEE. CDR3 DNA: TGTGCCAGCAGCTTCGGACTAGTAGGCTACGAGCAGTACTTC. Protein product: CASSFGLVGYEQYF.

CDR3 residues: CASSLPSGRDEQYF. DNA for the CDR3: TGTGCCAGCAGTTTACCTAGCGGGAGAGACGAGCAGTACTTC. The chain carries TRBV28 and TRBJ2-7; 10 bases match TRBD2. CDR1 and CDR2 from the germline V gene are MDHEN and SYDVKM. CDR3 size: 14 residues. J lost 5 bases, V lost 2 bases, and 3 bases had no gene match. Supplemented by reference TRBV28 and TRBJ2-7, the full variable domain reads DVKVTQSSRYLVKRTGEKVFLECVQDMDHENMFWYRQDPGLGLRLIYFSYDVKMKEKGDIPEGYSVSREKKERFSLILESASTNQTSMYLCASSLPSGRDEQYFGPGTRLTVT.

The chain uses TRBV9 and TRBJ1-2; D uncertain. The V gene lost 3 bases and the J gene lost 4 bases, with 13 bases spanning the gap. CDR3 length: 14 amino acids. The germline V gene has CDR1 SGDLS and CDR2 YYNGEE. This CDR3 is CASSGARARYGYTF. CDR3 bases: TGTGCCAGCAGCGGGGCGAGGGCTCGCTATGGCTACACCTTC.

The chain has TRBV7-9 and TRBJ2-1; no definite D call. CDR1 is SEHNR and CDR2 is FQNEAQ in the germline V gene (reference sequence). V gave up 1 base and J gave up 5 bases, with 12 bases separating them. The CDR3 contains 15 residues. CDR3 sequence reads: CASSLDSPPDNEQFF. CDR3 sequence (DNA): TGTGCCAGCAGCTTAGACAGCCCGCCTGACAATGAGCAGTTCTTC.

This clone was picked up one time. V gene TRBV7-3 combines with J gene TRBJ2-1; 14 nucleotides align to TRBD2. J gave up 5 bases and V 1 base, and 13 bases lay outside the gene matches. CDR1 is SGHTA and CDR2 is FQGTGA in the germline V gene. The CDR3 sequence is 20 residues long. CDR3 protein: CASSLRSRGGLAGADNEQFF. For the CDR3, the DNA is TGTGCCAGCAGCTTAAGGTCCCGGGGGGGACTAGCGGGGGCCGACAATGAGCAGTTCTTC.

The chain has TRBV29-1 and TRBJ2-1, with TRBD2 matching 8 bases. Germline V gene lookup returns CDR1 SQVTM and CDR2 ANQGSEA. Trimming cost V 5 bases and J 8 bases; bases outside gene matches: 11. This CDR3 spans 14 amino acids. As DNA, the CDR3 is TGCAGCGTTCCCTCCGAGCGGGAGATCGATGAGCAGTTCTTC. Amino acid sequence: CSVPSEREIDEQFF.

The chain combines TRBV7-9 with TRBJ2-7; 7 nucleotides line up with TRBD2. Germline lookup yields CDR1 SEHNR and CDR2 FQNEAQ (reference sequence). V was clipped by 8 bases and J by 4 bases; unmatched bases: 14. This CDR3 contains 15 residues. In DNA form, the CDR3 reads TGTGCCAGCGCACACCCCCCGGGGGGTTGGTACGAGCAGTACTTC. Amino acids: CASAHPPGGWYEQYF.

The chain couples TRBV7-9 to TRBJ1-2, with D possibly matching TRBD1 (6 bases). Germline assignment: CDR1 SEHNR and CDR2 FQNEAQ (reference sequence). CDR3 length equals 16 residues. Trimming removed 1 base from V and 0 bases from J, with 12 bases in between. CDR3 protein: CASSLVGAGPNYGYTF. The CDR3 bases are TGTGCCAGCAGCTTAGTGGGGGCGGGTCCTAACTATGGCTACACCTTC.

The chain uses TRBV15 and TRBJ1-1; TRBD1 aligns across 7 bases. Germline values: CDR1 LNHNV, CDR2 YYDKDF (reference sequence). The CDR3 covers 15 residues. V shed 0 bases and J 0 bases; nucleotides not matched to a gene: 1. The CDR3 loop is CATSRDQGVNTEAFF. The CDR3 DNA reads TGTGCCACCAGCAGAGATCAGGGGGTGAACACTGAAGCTTTCTTT.

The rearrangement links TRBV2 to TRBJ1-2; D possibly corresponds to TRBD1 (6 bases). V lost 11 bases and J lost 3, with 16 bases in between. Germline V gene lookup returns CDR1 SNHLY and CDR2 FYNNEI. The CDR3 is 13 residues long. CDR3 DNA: TGTGCCGACACCCTACAGGGAGACTATGGCTACACCTTC. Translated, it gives CADTLQGDYGYTF.

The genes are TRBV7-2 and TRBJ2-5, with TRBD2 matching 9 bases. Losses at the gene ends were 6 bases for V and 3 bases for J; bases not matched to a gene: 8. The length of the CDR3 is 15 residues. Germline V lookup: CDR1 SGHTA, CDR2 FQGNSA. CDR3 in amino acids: CASREGLAGKETQYF. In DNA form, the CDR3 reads TGTGCCAGCAGGGAAGGGCTAGCGGGAAAAGAGACCCAGTACTTC.

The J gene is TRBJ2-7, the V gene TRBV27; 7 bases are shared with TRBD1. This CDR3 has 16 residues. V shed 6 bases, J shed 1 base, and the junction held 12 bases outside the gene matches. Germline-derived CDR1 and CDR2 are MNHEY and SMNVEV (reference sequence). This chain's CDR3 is CASSQFRQGKSYEQYF. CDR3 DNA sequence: TGTGCCAGCAGCCAATTCCGACAGGGAAAGTCCTACGAGCAGTACTTC.

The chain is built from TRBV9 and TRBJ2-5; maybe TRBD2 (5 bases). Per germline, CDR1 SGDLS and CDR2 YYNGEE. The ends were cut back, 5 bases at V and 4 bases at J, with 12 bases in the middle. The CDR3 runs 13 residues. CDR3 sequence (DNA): TGTGCCAGCAGTACAGCGGTGGGAGAGACCCAGTACTTC. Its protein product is CASSTAVGETQYF.

The CDR3 nucleotides are TGTGCAAGTCGCTTAGGACTAGCGGGAGGGGAAGAGACCCAGTACTTC. Translation gives CASRLGLAGGEETQYF. This chain connects TRBV12-2 to TRBJ2-5; whether TRBD2, the table's D call, matches the DNA was not checked. TRBV12-2 is marked as a pseudogene. This CDR3 is built from 16 residues.

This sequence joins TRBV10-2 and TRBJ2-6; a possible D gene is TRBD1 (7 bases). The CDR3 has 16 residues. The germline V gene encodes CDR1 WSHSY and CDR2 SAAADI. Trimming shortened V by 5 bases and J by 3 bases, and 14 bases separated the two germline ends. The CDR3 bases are TGCGCCAGCAGTCCAGGGGGGCCCAATGGGGCCAACGTCCTGACTTTC. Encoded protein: CASSPGGPNGANVLTF.

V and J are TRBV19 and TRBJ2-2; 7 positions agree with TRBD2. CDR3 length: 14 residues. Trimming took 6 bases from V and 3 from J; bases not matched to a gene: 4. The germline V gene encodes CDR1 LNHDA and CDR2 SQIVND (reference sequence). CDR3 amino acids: CASRGAGYTGELFF. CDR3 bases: TGTGCCAGTAGGGGAGCGGGATACACCGGGGAGCTGTTTTTT. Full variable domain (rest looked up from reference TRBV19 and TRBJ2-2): DGGITQSPKYLFRKEGQNVTLSCEQNLNHDAMYWYRQDPGQGLRLIYYSQIVNDFQKGDIAEGYSVSREKKESFPLTVTSAQKNPTAFYLCASRGAGYTGELFFGEGSRLTVL.

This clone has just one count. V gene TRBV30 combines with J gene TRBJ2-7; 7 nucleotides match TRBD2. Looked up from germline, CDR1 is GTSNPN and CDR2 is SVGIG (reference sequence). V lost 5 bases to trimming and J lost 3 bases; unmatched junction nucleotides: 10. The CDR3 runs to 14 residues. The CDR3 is CAWGGDLDYYEQYF. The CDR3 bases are TGTGCCTGGGGGGGGGACTTGGATTACTACGAGCAGTACTTC.

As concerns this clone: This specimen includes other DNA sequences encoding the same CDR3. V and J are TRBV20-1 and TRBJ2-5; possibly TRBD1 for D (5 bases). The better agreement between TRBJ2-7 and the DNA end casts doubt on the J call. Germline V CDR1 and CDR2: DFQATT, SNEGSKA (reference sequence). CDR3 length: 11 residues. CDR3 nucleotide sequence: TGCAGTGCTACCCAGGGCTACGAGCAGTACTTC. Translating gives CSATQGYEQYF.

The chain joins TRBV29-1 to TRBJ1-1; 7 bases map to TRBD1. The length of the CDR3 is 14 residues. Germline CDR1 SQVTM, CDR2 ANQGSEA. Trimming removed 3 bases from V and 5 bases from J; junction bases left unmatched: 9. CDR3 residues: CSVEPQQGKTEAFF. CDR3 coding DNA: TGCAGCGTTGAGCCCCAACAGGGGAAAACTGAAGCTTTCTTT.